The TCR beta chain described here comes from a study of blood T cell repertoires in COVID-19. Germline trimming cut 4 bases from V and 3 bases from J; bases unmatched to any gene: 12. Germline V lookup: CDR1 SGHRS, CDR2 YFSETQ. The CDR3 sequence is 17 residues long. Here immunoSEQ multiplex PCR was the method, and the copy in TCRdb shows in-frame clones only, minus some. The repertoire holds about 240,000 clones, with roughly 87% as singletons. V usage is TRBV5-1 and J usage is TRBJ2-2; TRBD2 matches 7 bases. Sequenced material: peripheral blood. This receptor was obtained from a man aged 55 to 69 who had recovered from COVID-19. CDR3 loop: CASSQPAGLGHTGELFF. CDR3 in DNA: TGCGCCAGCAGCCAACCAGCGGGGCTGGGGCACACCGGGGAGCTGTTTTTT.